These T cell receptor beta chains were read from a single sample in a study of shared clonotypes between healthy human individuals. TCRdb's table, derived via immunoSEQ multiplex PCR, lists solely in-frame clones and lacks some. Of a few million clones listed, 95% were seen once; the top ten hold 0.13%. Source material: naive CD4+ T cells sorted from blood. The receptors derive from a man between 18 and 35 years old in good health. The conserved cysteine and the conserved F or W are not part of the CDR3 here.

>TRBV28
ASSLIGAVPEQF
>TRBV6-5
ASSYRDRFTDTQY
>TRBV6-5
ASSYPAGGTDTQY
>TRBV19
ASSSQGAYEQY
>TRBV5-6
ASSTPEGQQSYEQY
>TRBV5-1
ASSMIGGMNTEAF
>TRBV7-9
ASSSPVIAGRSEQY
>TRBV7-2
ASSEVPGGADTQY
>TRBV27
ASSFQGRVNQPQH
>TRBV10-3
ASRDSDDIQY
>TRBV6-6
ASSYLEGSTYGYT
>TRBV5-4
ASSLKTPKLGETQY
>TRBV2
ASSGEVGTEAF
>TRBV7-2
ASSLDQGGYT
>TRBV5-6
ASSLDRGTGELF
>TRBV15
ATSRDRASYEQY